This T cell receptor (beta chain) was retrieved from a study of cytomegalovirus exposure and HLA in healthy donors. Note on this clone: Its antigen is not identified.

The PCR ran on 60 Vbeta and 13 Jbeta primers. Measured with immunoSEQ multiplex PCR; TCRdb has only the in-frame clones, and not every one. The table for this sample gives approximately 75,000 clones. Study outcomes and limitations: A list of about 180 TCR beta chains associated with cytomegalovirus was given. A later analysis reported that several of the most significant clusters appeared to be linked to common viral pathogens, among them Epstein-Barr virus. Per a later analysis, 18,000 or so TCR beta sequences showed association with HLA alleles at 0.05 false discovery rate. Roughly uniform depth of sequencing across donors was assumed in presence/absence analyses.

CDR1 and CDR2 (germline): MNHEY, SVGAGI. The CDR3 sequence is 15 residues long. The V gene lost 6 bases and the J gene lost 0 bases, with 11 bases spanning the gap. The rearrangement links TRBV6-5 to TRBJ1-4; D remains ambiguous. The sample consisted of PBMCs. The TCR originated in a man in his forties or fifties in good health and CMV-seronegative. CDR3 in DNA: TGTGCCAGCAGCCTCACACATGCAACTAATGAAAAACTGTTTTTT. It encodes CASSLTHATNEKLFF.